By proportion, the clone carrying this T cell receptor (beta chain) is medium-sized. What it binds is not known. Alpha and beta constant-region primers primed reverse transcription of around 500 ng RNA. Alpha and beta chain libraries were made separately by chain-specific third strand synthesis with multiplexing indices. Each CDR3 protein is one row after TCRdb ran MiXCR on the 5' RACE reads. The sample comprises approximately 5,400 distinct CDR3 sequences, around 25% of which are singletons, and around 25% rests with the top ten. All unsorted peripheral T cells were captured because whole blood was used without fractionation. This record belongs to a study of HIV-infected patients and healthy controls. Study results and caveats: CDR3 sharing between individuals was lower in HIV-infected patients than in healthy controls. The seeming recovery of the Gini index after therapy in HIV-infected patients vanished in size-matched data. In healthy controls, MAIT alpha CDR3s were common; in HIV+ repertoires, severely depleted.

The CDR3 loop spans 12 amino acids. V was pared by 4 bases and J by 10 bases, with 11 bases between. This material consisted of blood, taken before antiretroviral therapy. The chain employs TRBV12-3 or TRBV12-4 and TRBJ1-5; no clear D. The source of this sequence is an adult with HIV infection. The CDR3 DNA sequence: TGTGCCAGCAGTTCCCCGCGGGGACCCCAGCATTTT. This translates into CASSSPRGPQHF.